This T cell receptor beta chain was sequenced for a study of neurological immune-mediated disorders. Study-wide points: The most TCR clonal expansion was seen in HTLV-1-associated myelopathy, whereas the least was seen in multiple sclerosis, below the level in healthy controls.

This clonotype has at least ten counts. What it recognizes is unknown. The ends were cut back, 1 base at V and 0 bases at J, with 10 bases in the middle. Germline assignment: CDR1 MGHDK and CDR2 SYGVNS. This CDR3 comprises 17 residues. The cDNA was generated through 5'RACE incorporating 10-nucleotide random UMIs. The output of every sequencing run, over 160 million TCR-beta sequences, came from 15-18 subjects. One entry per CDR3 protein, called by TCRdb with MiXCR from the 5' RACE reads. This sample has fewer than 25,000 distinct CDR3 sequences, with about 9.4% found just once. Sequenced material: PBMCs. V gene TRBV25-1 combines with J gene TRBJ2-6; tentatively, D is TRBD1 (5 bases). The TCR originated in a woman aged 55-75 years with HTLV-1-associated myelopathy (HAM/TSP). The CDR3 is CASSESVQGSGANVLTF. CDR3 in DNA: TGTGCCAGCAGTGAATCGGTCCAGGGCTCTGGGGCCAACGTCCTGACTTTC.